The 24 T cell receptor beta chains below were found in one sample sequenced in a study of molecular identifiers for immune sequencing clone quantification. TCRdb re-analysed the PCR reads in MiXCR, keeping a single row per CDR3 protein. The sample shows over 100,000 distinct CDR3 sequences, about a third of them seen only once. Sequencing used naive CD8+ T cells from blood, with Jurkat cell RNA spiked in. The subset denotes: FACS-sorted CD8+CD4-CCR7+CD45RA+ naive T cells. The receptors were sampled from a human donor in good health. Some libraries in this study had Jurkat cell RNA spiked in.

This clonotype was seen at least ten times. The V call is TRBV5-1, the J call TRBJ2-7; either TRBD1 or TRBD2 may supply D (5 bases each). V lost 4 bases to trimming and J lost 5 bases, with 19 bases between them. This CDR3 comprises 15 residues. Per the germline V gene, CDR1 is SGHRS and CDR2 is YFSETQ. The CDR3: CASSPRPSPGHEQYF. CDR3 in DNA: TGCGCCAGCAGCCCGAGGCCTTCCCCGGGGCACGAGCAGTACTTC.

The V call is TRBV9, the J call TRBJ1-6, with D perhaps TRBD1 (5 bases). CDR1 and CDR2 (germline): SGDLS, YYNGEE. CDR3 length: 14 residues. Trimming shortened V by 6 bases and J by 5 bases, and 12 bases separated the two germline ends. CDR3 residues: CASNPWGDNSPLHF. CDR3 nucleotides: TGTGCCAGCAACCCCTGGGGGGATAATTCACCCCTCCACTTT.

The chain uses TRBV5-1 and TRBJ2-3; TRBD1 matches at 8 bases. CDR3 size: 15 residues. CDR1 is SGHRS and CDR2 is YFSETQ in the germline V gene. V gave up 5 bases and J gave up 8 bases; unmatched junction bases: 13. The CDR3 spells CASRPTDREAGTQYF. In nucleotides, the CDR3 is TGCGCCAGCAGACCGACGGACAGGGAGGCAGGTACGCAGTATTTT.

This clonotype appeared many times. CDR3 protein: CSARIGSYEQYF. CDR3 nucleotides: TGCAGTGCTAGAATCGGGAGTTACGAGCAGTACTTC. V usage is TRBV20-1 and J usage is TRBJ2-7; a possible D gene is TRBD2 (6 bases). The CDR3 totals 12 residues. V shed 2 bases and J shed 4 bases, with 9 bases lying between them. Germline V CDR1 and CDR2: DFQATT, SNEGSKA (reference sequence).

The V gene is TRBV5-4, the J gene TRBJ1-2; D is uncertain. V lost 5 bases to trimming and J lost 8 bases, with 10 bases between them. Germline V gene sequence: CDR1 SGHNT, CDR2 YYREEE (reference sequence). CDR3 size: 11 residues. For the CDR3, the DNA is TGTGCCAGCAGGTCGGGGAACGGCTACACCTTC. Translating it yields CASRSGNGYTF.

This clonotype was recorded many times. The chain carries TRBV20-1 and TRBJ2-7, with D possibly TRBD1 on 7 matching bases. Trimming took 6 bases from V and 3 from J, leaving 12 bases between them. CDR1 and CDR2 (germline): DFQATT, SNEGSKA (reference sequence). There are 12 residues in the CDR3. The CDR3 DNA is TGCAGTGCCCGACAGGGAGGCTACGAGCAGTACTTC. It codes for CSARQGGYEQYF.

The chain combines TRBV11-2 with TRBJ2-5; 8 nucleotides align to TRBD2. The CDR3 consists of 15 residues. CDR1 is SGHAT and CDR2 is FQNNGV in the germline V gene. Unmatched junction bases numbered 6, after V lost 1 base and J lost 5 bases. This chain's CDR3 is CASSLGRTSLETQYF. The DNA of the CDR3 is TGTGCCAGCAGCTTAGGCCGGACTAGCTTGGAGACCCAGTACTTC.

This clonotype occurred a few times. The J gene is TRBJ2-2, the V gene TRBV9; no reliable D call. The CDR3 sequence is 16 residues long. Germline CDR1 is SGDLS and CDR2 is YYNGEE. The V gene lost 1 base and the J gene lost 0 bases, with 10 bases spanning the gap. For the CDR3, the DNA is TGTGCCAGCAGCGTATTTGGCAGATCGAACACCGGGGAGCTGTTTTTT. Encoded protein: CASSVFGRSNTGELFF.

The chain is built from TRBV20-1 and TRBJ2-3; TRBD2 might be the D (5 bases). Trimming stripped 6 bases from V and 4 bases from J, with 17 bases between. This CDR3 comprises 14 residues. Germline V gene lookup returns CDR1 DFQATT and CDR2 SNEGSKA (reference sequence). CDR3 amino acids: CSAPLGSNPDTQYF. As DNA, the CDR3 is TGCAGTGCCCCACTGGGGAGCAACCCAGATACGCAGTATTTT.

This clonotype was seen a few times. V usage is TRBV27 and J usage is TRBJ2-3, with no clear D. Trimming pared 4 bases from V and 0 bases from J, leaving 8 bases between. The CDR3 consists of 14 residues. CDR1 and CDR2 (germline): MNHEY, SMNVEV (reference sequence). For the CDR3, the DNA is TGTGCCAGCAGTTATTTAGGGAGCACAGATACGCAGTATTTT. Protein product: CASSYLGSTDTQYF.

This clonotype appeared a few times. The chain is built from TRBV27 and TRBJ2-7; 11 bases fit TRBD2. The trim removed 2 bases at V and 0 bases at J, leaving 0 bases unmatched. The CDR3 sequence is 15 residues long. Germline assignment: CDR1 MNHEY and CDR2 SMNVEV (reference sequence). CDR3 coding DNA: TGTGCCAGCAGTTTAGGACTAGCGGGCTCCTACGAGCAGTACTTC. It codes for CASSLGLAGSYEQYF.

This sequence joins TRBV5-4 and TRBJ2-5; D may correspond to TRBD1 or TRBD2 (6 bases each). The CDR3 contains 16 residues. CDR1 and CDR2 from the germline V gene are SGHNT and YYREEE (reference sequence). Trimming shortened V by 4 bases and J by 2 bases, and 18 bases separated the two germline ends. CDR3 in amino acids: CASSPTPGAQQETQYF. In DNA, the CDR3 is TGTGCCAGCAGCCCAACTCCGGGGGCCCAGCAAGAGACCCAGTACTTC.

To note about this clonotype: The conserved closing phenylalanine or tryptophan is absent in this CDR3, likely reflecting a read error. The chain is built from TRBV7-9 and TRBJ1-4; 8 bases line up with TRBD1. V gave up 5 bases and J gave up 4 bases; unmatched junction bases: 9. The CDR3 runs to 16 residues. The germline CDR1 and CDR2 sequences are SEHNR and FQNEAQ (reference sequence). This CDR3 is CASSPRTGRGNEKLFL. In nucleotides, the CDR3 is TGTGCCAGCAGCCCCCGGACAGGGAGGGGTAATGAAAAACTGTTTCTT.

DNA for the CDR3: TGTGCCAGCAGCCATGGGACTCGTATATCAGATACGCAGTATTTT. Translation: CASSHGTRISDTQYF. V is TRBV4-2 and J is TRBJ2-3; D may be TRBD2 (6 bases). The V gene lost 3 bases and the J gene lost 4 bases, with 14 bases spanning the gap. CDR1 and CDR2 from the germline V gene are LGHNA and YNFKEQ. The CDR3 spans 15 residues.

This clonotype was counted ten times or more. This sequence joins TRBV28 and TRBJ2-3; D might be TRBD2 (6 bases). Germline V CDR1 and CDR2: MDHEN, SYDVKM. Trimming took off 7 bases at V and 1 base at J, with 18 bases between the two ends. CDR3 length equals 16 residues. The CDR3 sequence: CASTTGPGSGTDTQYF. In DNA, the CDR3 is TGTGCCAGCACCACCGGCCCCGGGAGTGGCACAGATACGCAGTATTTT.

A remark on this clonotype: At one end the junction does not follow the germline gene, possibly because of a read error. V gene TRBV5-6 combines with J gene TRBJ2-2, with D perhaps matching TRBD1 (7 bases). The CDR3 totals 18 residues. Per germline, CDR1 SGHDT and CDR2 YYEEEE. This CDR3 is CASSLAAGQSPNTGELYF. The CDR3 DNA follows: TGTGCCAGCAGCTTGGCCGCGGGACAGTCCCCGAACACCGGGGAGCTGTATTTT.

This clonotype was recorded a few times. This chain links TRBV29-1 with TRBJ2-1, with 11 bases that match TRBD2. Germline CDR1 reads SQVTM; CDR2 reads ANQGSEA. The CDR3 spans 15 residues. Trimming cost V 4 bases and J 3 bases; bases outside gene matches: 5. In DNA, the CDR3 is TGCAGCGTTGGGACTAGCGGGCGAGACTACAATGAGCAGTTCTTC. This translates into CSVGTSGRDYNEQFF.

On this clonotype: This may arise from a read error, as a much more abundant clone is one base away. V is TRBV19 and J is TRBJ1-4; no reliable D call. The CDR3 has 15 residues. V shed 6 bases and J shed 3 bases, with 14 bases lying between them. Germline-derived CDR1 and CDR2 are LNHDA and SQIVND (reference sequence). CDR3 amino acids: CASSQWGSANEKLFF. CDR3 nucleotides: TGTGCCAGTAGCCAATGGGGATCGGCTAATGAAAAACTGTTTTTT.

The rearrangement uses TRBV6-6 and TRBJ2-5, with 8 bases that match TRBD2. V shed 5 bases, J shed 10 bases, and the junction held 18 bases outside the gene matches. CDR1 and CDR2 from the germline V gene are MNHNY and SVGAGI (reference sequence). CDR3 length equals 16 residues. The CDR3 reads CASSGIGSGGPQSQYF. Written as DNA, the CDR3 is TGTGCCAGCAGTGGCATTGGGAGCGGGGGTCCTCAGAGCCAGTACTTC.

In DNA form, the CDR3 reads TGCAGTGCTAGAGGATACGAGGATCTGGGCGAGCAGTACTTC. Translating it yields CSARGYEDLGEQYF. V gene TRBV20-1 combines with J gene TRBJ2-7; D is unclear. Trimming cost V 1 base and J 6 bases, with 16 bases left between them. CDR1 is DFQATT and CDR2 is SNEGSKA in the germline V gene (reference sequence). CDR3 length: 14 amino acids.

The chain is built from TRBV7-8 and TRBJ2-1; D not certain. Germline V lookup: CDR1 SGHVS, CDR2 FQNEAQ. V lost 4 bases and J 4 bases, leaving 5 bases between the germline ends. The CDR3 spans 12 residues. In nucleotides, the CDR3 is TGTGCCAGCAGCTCAAGATACAATGAGCAGTTCTTC. It codes for CASSSRYNEQFF.

V and J are TRBV28 and TRBJ2-1; D is unclear. Germline CDR1 MDHEN, CDR2 SYDVKM. The CDR3 covers 14 residues. V lost 3 bases to trimming and J lost 6 bases, with 12 bases between them. The CDR3 here is CASSFLIQFNEQFF. CDR3 nucleotide sequence: TGTGCCAGCAGTTTTTTGATACAGTTCAATGAGCAGTTCTTC.

As for this clonotype: One junction end disagrees with the germline gene, perhaps due to a read error. This chain joins TRBV28 and TRBJ2-2; maybe TRBD2 (5 bases). The CDR3 runs to 15 residues. Germline CDR1 is MDHEN and CDR2 is SYDVKM. Here the CDR3 reads CASSFWLSGSGKLFF. The CDR3 DNA is TGTGCCAGCAGTTTTTGGTTATCTGGGTCCGGGAAGCTGTTTTTT.

This clonotype was detected ten times or more. V gene TRBV21-1 combines with J gene TRBJ1-5; TRBD1 is taken as the D call from the table, unchecked against the DNA. TRBV21-1 is flagged as a pseudogene. This CDR3 is 16 amino acids long. The CDR3 nucleotides are TGTGCCAGCAGCAAACTGTCTCAGGGTGGCAATCAGCCCCAGCATTTT. As protein: CASSKLSQGGNQPQHF.